The 14 T cell receptor beta chains listed next were all sequenced from one sample in a study of identical twins (dated by TCRdb to 2016 to 2017). Receptor amplification or capture employed 5' RACE. Sequenced on an Illumina HiSeq 2000. The raw public data were reprocessed by TCRdb itself: fastp quality trimming at Q25, MiXCR clonotype calling, in-frame beta chains only. Duplicate CDR3 protein sequences are folded into a single record with the most common DNA and genes. The table for this sample lists approximately 500,000 distinct CDR3 sequences; approximately 16% of them were counted only once. The ten largest make up nearly 0.45% of the sample. The sample also formed part of further work on yellow fever vaccine responses in identical twins.

Input material: CD4+ T cells sorted from blood. The receptors shown here come from a woman under 30 in good health.

The chain carries TRBV7-9 and TRBJ1-1; D gene uncertain. The CDR3 spans 14 residues. In germline, CDR1 is SEHNR, CDR2 FQNEAQ (reference sequence). V was cut by 4 bases and J by 4 bases, with 13 bases left in between. CDR3 nucleotide sequence: TGTGCCAGCAGCTCGACACCCTGGGGCACTGAAGCTTTCTTT. Amino acids: CASSSTPWGTEAFF.

This clonotype was seen more than once but under ten times. The rearrangement joins TRBV20-1 to TRBJ1-2, with unresolved D. This CDR3 is built from 13 residues. Trimming shortened V by 3 bases and J by 2 bases, and 10 bases separated the two germline ends. Germline V gene lookup returns CDR1 DFQATT and CDR2 SNEGSKA (reference sequence). The DNA for the CDR3 is TGCAGTGCTAGCGGGCTGAGAAACTATGGCTACACCTTC. This codes for CSASGLRNYGYTF.

The V and J genes are TRBV6-1 and TRBJ2-7; 10 bases align to TRBD1. Germline assignment: CDR1 MNHNS and CDR2 SASEGT. This CDR3 comprises 16 residues. Losses at the gene ends were 6 bases for V and 7 bases for J; bases not matched to a gene: 15. This CDR3 is CASRKEPGQGSKEQYF. CDR3 in DNA: TGTGCCAGCAGAAAAGAACCGGGACAGGGGTCGAAAGAGCAGTACTTC.

The rearrangement joins TRBV20-1 to TRBJ2-2; the D is unclear. Germline CDR1 DFQATT, CDR2 SNEGSKA (reference sequence). The CDR3 loop spans 14 amino acids. V was trimmed by 0 bases and J by 3 bases, leaving 8 bases between them. In nucleotides, the CDR3 is TGCAGTGCTAGAGATATATCCGACACCGGGGAGCTGTTTTTT. This codes for CSARDISDTGELFF.

This clonotype was seen a few times. The chain uses TRBV27 and TRBJ2-4, with 8 nucleotides matching TRBD1. This CDR3 has 15 residues. In germline, CDR1 is MNHEY, CDR2 SMNVEV (reference sequence). The J segment lost 3 bases and the V segment lost 0 bases, leaving 1 base of the junction unmatched. CDR3 region: CASSLSGQVKNIQYF. As DNA, the CDR3 is TGTGCCAGCAGTTTATCGGGACAGGTCAAAAACATTCAGTACTTC.

The sample holds a few counts of this clonotype. V is TRBV7-2 and J is TRBJ1-1; D not resolved. Trimming pared 1 base from V and 0 bases from J, leaving 9 bases between. This CDR3 contains 15 residues. Germline loops: CDR1 SGHTA, CDR2 FQGNSA. The CDR3 loop is CASSLEYRMNTEAFF. The CDR3 nucleotides read TGTGCCAGCAGCTTAGAATACAGAATGAACACTGAAGCTTTCTTT.

This clonotype showed up just a few times. The DNA for the CDR3 is TGTGCCATCAGACCGACTAGCGGTCTCTACAATGAGCAGTTCTTC. It encodes CAIRPTSGLYNEQFF. V gene TRBV10-3 combines with J gene TRBJ2-1; 9 nucleotides match TRBD2. J was trimmed by 3 bases and V by 6 bases; bases with no gene match: 6. Germline loops: CDR1 ENHRY, CDR2 SYGVKD. The CDR3 sequence is 15 residues long.

V and J are TRBV29-1 and TRBJ2-3, with D hard to call. Germline CDR1 is SQVTM and CDR2 is ANQGSEA. Trimming left V 5 bases short and J 3 bases short, with 3 bases between. This CDR3 region has 10 residues. The CDR3 region is CSVLTDTQYF. DNA for the CDR3: TGCAGCGTTTTGACAGATACGCAGTATTTT.

The rearrangement uses TRBV20-1 and TRBJ2-4, with unresolved D. Trimming took 0 bases from V and 4 from J, leaving 4 bases between them. The CDR3 has 12 amino acids. Germline V gene sequence: CDR1 DFQATT, CDR2 SNEGSKA (reference sequence). The CDR3 loop reads CSARETKNIQYF. As DNA, the CDR3 is TGCAGTGCTAGAGAGACAAAAAACATTCAGTACTTC.

A few counts support this clonotype. CDR3 DNA: TGTGCCAGCTCACCGGGGCTAGGGCAGCCCCAGCATTTT. It specifies CASSPGLGQPQHF. The rearrangement links TRBV18 to TRBJ1-5; tentatively, D is TRBD1 (5 bases). Germline values: CDR1 KGHSH, CDR2 LQKENI. V lost 3 bases and J lost 7, with 10 bases in between. The CDR3 loop spans 13 amino acids.

This clonotype was recorded at least ten times. This sequence joins TRBV7-3 and TRBJ1-2; 7 bases are shared with TRBD1. Unmatched junction bases numbered 6, after V lost 1 base and J lost 4 bases. Germline CDR1 and CDR2: SGHTA and FQGTGA. This CDR3 is 15 amino acids long. CDR3 amino acids: CASSLKAGDSYGYTF. The DNA of the CDR3 is TGTGCCAGCAGCTTAAAGGCCGGGGACAGCTATGGCTACACCTTC.

The chain couples TRBV19 to TRBJ2-2, with D unclear. The germline V and J ends were trimmed by 2 bases and 5 bases, with 21 bases remaining between them. Looked up from germline, CDR1 is LNHDA and CDR2 is SQIVND (reference sequence). This CDR3 region has 18 residues. The CDR3 region has the DNA TGTGCCAGTAGTATATGGAGCCGGCCCTCCCTGGAGACCGGGGAGCTGTTTTTT. It encodes CASSIWSRPSLETGELFF.

In DNA, the CDR3 is TGTGCCATCGGAGAACTAGCGGGAGGAGAGCAGTTCTTC. This codes for CAIGELAGGEQFF. The J gene is TRBJ2-1, the V gene TRBV10-3, with 12 bases aligning to TRBD2. The junction had 6 bases not matched to a gene; V was cut back by 8 bases and J by 10 bases. Per germline, CDR1 ENHRY and CDR2 SYGVKD. The CDR3 runs 13 residues.

The chain uses TRBV7-2 and TRBJ2-1; no clear D. Trimming left V 6 bases short and J 5 bases short, with 5 bases between. CDR3 length: 11 amino acids. Germline V gives CDR1 SGHTA, CDR2 FQGNSA. The CDR3 is CASRMNNEQFF. Here the CDR3 DNA reads TGTGCCAGCAGGATGAACAATGAGCAGTTCTTC.